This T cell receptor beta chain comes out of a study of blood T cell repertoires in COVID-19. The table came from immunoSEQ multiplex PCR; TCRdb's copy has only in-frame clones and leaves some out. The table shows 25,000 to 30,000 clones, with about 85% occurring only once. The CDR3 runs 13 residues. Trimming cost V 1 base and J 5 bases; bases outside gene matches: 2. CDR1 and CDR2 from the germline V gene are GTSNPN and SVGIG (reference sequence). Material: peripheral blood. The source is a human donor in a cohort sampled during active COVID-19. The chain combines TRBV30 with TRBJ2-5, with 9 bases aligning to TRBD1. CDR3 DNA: TGTGCCTGGAGTGACAGGGGGCGGGAGACCCAGTACTTC. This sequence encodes CAWSDRGRETQYF.